The 29 T cell receptor beta chains in this list originate from one sample, sequenced in a study of T cell changes during pregnancy in multiple sclerosis. TCRdb's table, derived via immunoSEQ multiplex PCR, lists solely in-frame clones and lacks some. The table shows around 70,000 clones, with roughly 91% occurring only once. Source: peripheral blood, taken in the third trimester of pregnancy. The receptor set was obtained from a female donor with multiple sclerosis, enrolled in a pregnancy study.

Here the CDR3 reads CASRHRQNTGELFF. CDR3 in DNA: TGTGCCAGCAGGCACAGACAGAACACCGGGGAGCTGTTTTTT. V is TRBV21-1 and J is TRBJ2-2; the tabulated D call, TRBD1, remains unverified against the DNA. TRBV21-1 is a listed pseudogene. The CDR3 runs 14 residues.

The V and J genes are TRBV7-3 and TRBJ1-1, with D possibly TRBD1 on 6 matching bases. V was pared by 4 bases and J by 6 bases, with 6 bases between. The germline CDR1 and CDR2 sequences are SGHTA and FQGTGA. This CDR3 is built from 11 residues. For the CDR3, the DNA is TGTGCCAGCAGCTCAGGGGCTGAAGCTTTCTTT. Its translation is CASSSGAEAFF.

This chain joins TRBV6-1 and TRBJ2-2; unclear D gene. The CDR3 length is 14 residues. Trimming cost V 2 bases and J 6 bases, with 10 bases left between them. Germline loops: CDR1 MNHNS, CDR2 SASEGT. The DNA of the CDR3 is TGTGCCAGCAGTGAAAAAACAGAGTCCGGGGAGCTGTTTTTT. This codes for CASSEKTESGELFF.

The V gene is TRBV11-3, the J gene TRBJ2-1; D is ambiguous. Germline values: CDR1 SGHNT, CDR2 YENEEA. The CDR3 runs 13 residues. V was clipped by 1 base and J by 8 bases, with 9 bases between them. CDR3 sequence (DNA): TGTGCCAGCAGCTTAGGTCTGGCTTATGAGCAGTTCTTC. Translation gives CASSLGLAYEQFF.

The V gene is TRBV5-4, the J gene TRBJ2-1; TRBD2 matches 11 bases. Per germline, CDR1 SGHNT and CDR2 YYREEE (reference sequence). This CDR3 has 15 residues. J was trimmed by 1 base and V by 4 bases; bases with no gene match: 1. The CDR3 loop is CASSRLAGSYNEQFF. The CDR3 DNA follows: TGTGCCAGCAGCCGACTAGCGGGATCCTACAATGAGCAGTTCTTC.

The chain carries TRBV4-2 and TRBJ1-2; D is undetermined. Germline-derived CDR1 and CDR2 are LGHNA and YNFKEQ. V was clipped by 1 base and J by 6 bases, with 15 bases between them. The CDR3 has 15 residues. The CDR3 coding sequence is TGTGCCAGCAGCCAAGGAGGACTCCCGGGGAATGGCTACACCTTC. This sequence encodes CASSQGGLPGNGYTF.

The genes are TRBV9 and TRBJ2-3, with 9 bases identical to TRBD2. The CDR3 totals 17 residues. CDR1 and CDR2 (germline): SGDLS, YYNGEE. V lost 0 bases, J lost 5 bases, and 10 bases stayed unmatched. CDR3 sequence reads: CASSVEGGGAAGDTQYF. The DNA of the CDR3 is TGTGCCAGCAGCGTAGAGGGCGGGGGGGCCGCGGGAGATACGCAGTATTTT.

This chain links TRBV29-1 with TRBJ2-7, with TRBD2 as a possible D gene (5 bases). CDR3 length: 14 residues. Trimming removed 2 bases from V and 4 bases from J, with 15 bases in between. The V gene's germline CDR1 is SQVTM and CDR2 ANQGSEA. CDR3 region: CSVEKDGLAYEQYF. The CDR3, as DNA: TGCAGCGTTGAAAAGGACGGACTTGCGTACGAGCAGTACTTC.

This chain links TRBV5-1 with TRBJ2-5; 8 positions match TRBD2. This CDR3 has 15 amino acids. The germline V gene encodes CDR1 SGHRS and CDR2 YFSETQ. The V segment lost 4 bases and the J segment 4 bases; nucleotides outside the gene matches: 9. The CDR3 DNA is TGCGCCAGCAGCGGGACCGGGACTAGTCTAGAGACCCAGTACTTC. Translation gives CASSGTGTSLETQYF.

The CDR3 nucleotides are TGTGCCAGCGGTGGGCTTGCAGGGACTAGCGGGAACGAGCAGTACTTC. It encodes CASGGLAGTSGNEQYF. The V and J genes are TRBV9 and TRBJ2-7; 13 bases map to TRBD2. The V gene's germline CDR1 is SGDLS and CDR2 YYNGEE. The J segment lost 5 bases and the V segment lost 7 bases, leaving 12 bases of the junction unmatched. The CDR3 spans 16 residues.

The rearrangement uses TRBV28 and TRBJ1-2; D is uncertain. V was shortened by 8 bases and J by 6 bases, with 10 bases between the two germline ends. Germline assignment: CDR1 MDHEN and CDR2 SYDVKM. The CDR3 length is 11 residues. CDR3 residues: CASGVNHGYTF. The DNA for the CDR3 is TGTGCCAGCGGAGTGAACCATGGCTACACCTTC.

This clone was recorded once. The gene calls are TRBV5-1 and TRBJ2-7; TRBD1 matches at 8 bases. The germline CDR1 and CDR2 sequences are SGHRS and YFSETQ. Trimming at V came to 3 bases and at J to 1 base, leaving 3 bases not matched to a gene. The CDR3 is 14 residues long. This chain's CDR3 is CASSSTGASYEQYF. The CDR3 DNA reads as TGCGCCAGCAGCTCGACAGGGGCTTCCTACGAGCAGTACTTC.

This chain connects TRBV28 to TRBJ2-3, with 13 bases identical to TRBD2. Germline CDR1 is MDHEN and CDR2 is SYDVKM. V gave up 3 bases and J gave up 6 bases; unmatched junction bases: 9. There are 17 residues in the CDR3. The CDR3 nucleotides read TGTGCCAGCAGTTTCTCCGGGACTAGCGGGGTGGGGGATACGCAGTATTTT. This gives the protein CASSFSGTSGVGDTQYF.

The chain couples TRBV14 to TRBJ2-1, with a tentative D call TRBD2 (6 bases). Trimming cost V 0 bases and J 9 bases, with 24 bases left between them. The CDR3 sequence is 18 residues long. In germline, CDR1 is SGHDN, CDR2 FVKESK. The CDR3 DNA sequence: TGTGCCAGCAGCCAAGATTCTTTTCGGGCGGGGAGGTTAGGTGAGCAGTTCTTC. It translates to CASSQDSFRAGRLGEQFF.

This rearrangement joins TRBV5-1 to TRBJ2-7; 9 positions agree with TRBD1. The length of the CDR3 is 13 residues. Trimming removed 3 bases from V and 5 bases from J; junction bases left unmatched: 3. Germline V gives CDR1 SGHRS, CDR2 YFSETQ. CDR3 nucleotide sequence: TGCGCCAGCAGCTGGACAGGGGCGGACGAGCAGTACTTC. Translating it yields CASSWTGADEQYF.

A single count supports this clone. The chain has TRBV6-6 and TRBJ1-1; 7 bases are shared with TRBD1. There are 15 residues in the CDR3. Trimming cost V 2 bases and J 8 bases; bases outside gene matches: 11. CDR1 MNHNY and CDR2 SVGAGI come from the germline V gene (reference sequence). Here the CDR3 DNA reads TGTGCCAGCAGTTACGCTCAGGGGGGAAGGGGCGAAGCTTTCTTT. Translated: CASSYAQGGRGEAFF.

V usage is TRBV2 and J usage is TRBJ2-7; no reliable D call. Germline CDR1 reads SNHLY; CDR2 reads FYNNEI. The V gene lost 6 bases and the J gene lost 6 bases, with 15 bases spanning the gap. CDR3 length: 13 amino acids. CDR3 nucleotide sequence: TGTGCCAGCAGCCAGACTGCCGGCCTCGAGCAGTACTTC. Protein sequence: CASSQTAGLEQYF.

This chain links TRBV7-2 with TRBJ1-2; D ambiguous. V dropped 4 bases and J dropped 1 base, with 7 bases sitting between them. The CDR3 runs 13 residues. Germline loops: CDR1 SGHTA, CDR2 FQGNSA. The CDR3 region is CASSSYINYGYTF. The DNA of the CDR3 is TGTGCCAGCAGCTCCTATATTAACTATGGCTACACCTTC.

The chain employs TRBV7-3 and TRBJ2-1; D possibly corresponds to TRBD2 (6 bases). The V and J ends lost 2 bases and 0 bases respectively, with 8 bases between them. Germline values: CDR1 SGHTA, CDR2 FQGTGA. This CDR3 is 15 amino acids long. In DNA, the CDR3 is TGTGCCAGCAGCTTAGGTAGCGGCTCCTACAATGAGCAGTTCTTC. This encodes CASSLGSGSYNEQFF.

V is TRBV28 and J is TRBJ1-1, with a possible D match to TRBD1 (5 bases). Per the germline V gene, CDR1 is MDHEN and CDR2 is SYDVKM. The CDR3 is made up of 15 amino acids. V lost 7 bases and J 1 base, leaving 16 bases between the germline ends. The CDR3 DNA is TGTGCCAGCATCCAAGGAGGGGATACGAACACTGAAGCTTTCTTT. This gives the protein CASIQGGDTNTEAFF.

The chain couples TRBV11-3 to TRBJ2-3; 8 bases fit TRBD1. Germline V gene sequence: CDR1 SGHNT, CDR2 YENEEA. J lost 3 bases, V lost 5 bases, and 1 base had no gene match. The CDR3 is made up of 13 amino acids. The CDR3 DNA is TGTGCCAGCAGCAGGGACAGGACAGATACGCAGTATTTT. This sequence encodes CASSRDRTDTQYF. The entire variable domain, with the rest obtained from reference TRBV11-3 and TRBJ2-3, is as follows: EAGVVQSPRYKIIEKKQPVAFWCNPISGHNTLYWYLQNLGQGPELLIRYENEEAVDDSQLPKDRFSAERLKGVDSTLKIQPAELGDSAVYLCASSRDRTDTQYFGPGTRLTVL.

J is TRBJ2-5 and V is TRBV29-1; 11 bases map to TRBD2. With 6 bases clipped from V and 5 bases from J, the junction kept 8 bases outside the gene matches. The length of the CDR3 is 14 residues. Germline CDR1 reads SQVTM; CDR2 reads ANQGSEA. The CDR3 nucleotides are TGCAGCGTCCTAGCGGGGGGAACTAGGGAGACCCAGTACTTC. It codes for CSVLAGGTRETQYF. The whole variable domain, filled in from reference TRBV29-1 and TRBJ2-5, reads SAVISQKPSRDICQRGTSLTIQCQVDSQVTMMFWYRQQPGQSLTLIATANQGSEATYESGFVIDKFPISRPNLTFSTLTVSNMSPEDSSIYLCSVLAGGTRETQYFGPGTRLLVL.

The gene calls are TRBV7-2 and TRBJ1-1; TRBD1 agrees at 9 bases. This CDR3 spans 15 amino acids. Germline CDR1 reads SGHTA; CDR2 reads FQGNSA. The V segment lost 7 bases and the J segment 9 bases; nucleotides outside the gene matches: 15. CDR3 protein: CASTRSGTGNYQAFF. CDR3 DNA sequence: TGTGCCAGCACGAGATCGGGGACAGGGAATTATCAAGCTTTCTTT.

The V call is TRBV2, the J call TRBJ2-7, with 11 bases fitting TRBD2. The CDR3 has 14 amino acids. In germline, CDR1 is SNHLY, CDR2 FYNNEI. Germline trimming cut 7 bases from V and 2 bases from J; bases unmatched to any gene: 4. DNA for the CDR3: TGTGCCAGCAAGATTAGCGGGGGGGCCTACGAGCAGTACTTC. Translating it yields CASKISGGAYEQYF.

The rearrangement joins TRBV27 to TRBJ2-2; 7 positions match TRBD1. CDR3 size: 18 residues. V lost 1 base, J lost 3 bases, and 11 bases stayed unmatched. Germline V gene data show CDR1 as MNHEY and CDR2 as SMNVEV (reference sequence). The CDR3 nucleotides read TGTGCCAGCAGTTTATACCTGGACAGGCCAGGAGACACCGGGGAGCTGTTTTTT. Translating it yields CASSLYLDRPGDTGELFF.

The rearrangement joins TRBV5-1 to TRBJ1-2; D perhaps matches TRBD1 (5 bases). Looked up from germline, CDR1 is SGHRS and CDR2 is YFSETQ. This CDR3 is built from 12 residues. Trimming removed 0 bases from V and 8 bases from J, with 8 bases in between. The CDR3 sequence is CASSLAGGGYTF. CDR3 sequence (DNA): TGCGCCAGCAGCTTGGCCGGGGGAGGCTACACCTTC.

V is TRBV13 and J is TRBJ2-3; D possibly corresponds to TRBD1 (5 bases). The V end lost 2 bases, the J end lost 0 bases, and 18 bases lay between the germline ends. Germline CDR1 and CDR2: PRHDT and FYEKMQ (reference sequence). The CDR3 extends over 18 amino acids. In DNA form, the CDR3 reads TGTGCCAGCAGCTTACAGGTAGGGGTGGATTTCAGCACAGATACGCAGTATTTT. As protein: CASSLQVGVDFSTDTQYF.

This clone was recorded only once. The V call is TRBV11-2, the J call TRBJ1-1; D perhaps matches TRBD1 (5 bases). V shed 0 bases and J shed 4 bases, with 9 bases lying between them. The germline V gene encodes CDR1 SGHAT and CDR2 FQNNGV. The CDR3 runs to 14 residues. The CDR3 loop is CASSLEGRATEAFF. The DNA of the CDR3 is TGTGCCAGCAGCTTAGAGGGCAGGGCCACTGAAGCTTTCTTT.

As DNA, the CDR3 is TGCGCCAGCAGCCTCAGGGCAGGGTCAGGTGGCTACACCTTC. Protein sequence: CASSLRAGSGGYTF. The gene calls are TRBV5-1 and TRBJ1-2, with D perhaps TRBD1 (5 bases). CDR3 length equals 14 residues. Per the germline V gene, CDR1 is SGHRS and CDR2 is YFSETQ. Trimming cost V 4 bases and J 7 bases, with 17 bases left between them.